This T cell receptor beta chain was profiled in a study of cytomegalovirus exposure and HLA in healthy donors. Use of 60 Vbeta and 13 Jbeta primers characterized the PCR. Only in-frame clones appear in the TCRdb table, and some are missing; sequencing was by immunoSEQ multiplex PCR. The table has 150,000 to 170,000 clones, 70% to 80% seen once; the top ten hold roughly 8%. There are 16 residues in the CDR3. V lost 4 bases and J lost 5, with 18 bases in between. Germline V gene lookup returns CDR1 SGHTA and CDR2 FQGNSA. This clone was counted only a few times. Its antigen is not known. Healthy bone marrow donors formed the donor group. Broader study findings: Follow-up analysis later connected one missense variant in DCLRE1C with trimming of TCR beta V- and J-genes.

The TCR sequence derives from a man aged 25-40 years in good health and CMV-seropositive. The chain is built from TRBV7-2 and TRBJ1-5, with D possibly being TRBD1 (5 bases). What was sequenced was PBMCs. In DNA form, the CDR3 reads TGTGCCAGCAGCTATCATTTTTCTGGGGCCTATCAGCCCCAGCATTTT. This sequence encodes CASSYHFSGAYQPQHF.